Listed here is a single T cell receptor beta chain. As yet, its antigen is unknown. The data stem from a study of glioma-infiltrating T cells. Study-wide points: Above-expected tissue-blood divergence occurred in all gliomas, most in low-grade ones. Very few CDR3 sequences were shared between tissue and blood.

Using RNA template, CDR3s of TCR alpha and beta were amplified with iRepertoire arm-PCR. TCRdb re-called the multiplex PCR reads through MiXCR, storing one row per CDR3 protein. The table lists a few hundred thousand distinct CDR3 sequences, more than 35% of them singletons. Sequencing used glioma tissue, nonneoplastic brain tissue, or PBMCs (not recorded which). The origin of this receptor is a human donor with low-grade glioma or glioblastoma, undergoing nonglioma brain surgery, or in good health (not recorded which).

CDR3 protein: CASSDPGLADPIYNEQFF. CDR3 coding DNA: TGTGCCAGCAGCGACCCGGGACTAGCGGACCCAATCTACAATGAGCAGTTCTTC. J is TRBJ2-1 and V is TRBV7-2; 11 bases agree with TRBD2. Germline V CDR1 and CDR2: SGHTA, FQGNSA. This CDR3 is built from 18 residues. The V segment lost 5 bases and the J segment 3 bases; nucleotides outside the gene matches: 12.